These T cell receptor beta chains were read from a single sample in a study of T cells in Graves' hyperthyroidism and ophthalmopathy. In TCRdb, the multiplex PCR reads were re-called with MiXCR into one record per CDR3 protein. Seen here are about 460,000 distinct CDR3 sequences, 20% to 25% observed once, and the top ten hold approximately 54%. Sequencing was carried out using blood. The receptor source for this set is a woman in her 70s with Graves' ophthalmopathy. Each CDR3 is given with its conserved first and last residue. The D gene is left open where the match is weak. The size entry is marked missing in some rows and otherwise reads once, few, many or a size class.

v_call	clone_size	j_call	d_call	cdr3_nt	cdr3_aa
TRBV11-2	many	TRBJ2-3	TRBD2	TGTGCCAGCAGCTTAGCGTTGCAGCGGGAGGGGGGGACGCAGTATTTT	CASSLALQREGGTQYF
TRBV12-3/TRBV12-4	.	TRBJ1-6	TRBD1	TGTGCCAGCAGTTCTGACAGGGGCCATAATTCACCCCTCCACTTT	CASSSDRGHNSPLHF
TRBV27	few	TRBJ1-2	.	TGTGCCAGCAGTTTATTTAGAGGGGACTATGGCTACACCTTC	CASSLFRGDYGYTF
TRBV12-5	.	TRBJ2-7	TRBD2	TGTGCTAGTCGTAGCGGGGGGGTTACCTACGAGCAGTACTTC	CASRSGGVTYEQYF
TRBV6-2/TRBV6-3	.	TRBJ2-3	.	TGTGCCGGCAGTTACTCGATGCTAGCTCCGCAGTATTTT	CAGSYSMLAPQYF
TRBV20-1	.	TRBJ2-1	TRBD2	TGCAGTGCTAGGTCGGGACTAGCGCTCAGAAATGAGCAGTTCTTC	CSARSGLALRNEQFF
TRBV2	.	TRBJ2-2	.	TGTGCCAGCAGTGAGGGGTTTTCCGGGGAGCTGTTTTTT	CASSEGFSGELFF
TRBV28	many	TRBJ1-2	TRBD1	TGTGCCAGCAGAAGCCCCGGACAGGCAGATGGCTACACCTTC	CASRSPGQADGYTF
TRBV2	many	TRBJ1-5	.	TGTGCCAGCAGCGGAGGGGGGGGCAATCAGCCCCAGCATTTT	CASSGGGGNQPQHF
TRBV7-6	few	TRBJ2-1	TRBD2	TGTGCCAGCAGCCTTCTTACAAGCGGGAGGGTTAATGAGCAGTTCTTC	CASSLLTSGRVNEQFF
TRBV20-1	few	TRBJ2-5	.	TGCAGTGCTAGAGATCCGGGGGGCCAGATTCTCGAGACCCAGTACTTC	CSARDPGGQILETQYF
TRBV5-1	.	TRBJ2-6	.	TGCGCCAGCAGCTTGGCGGTCCAGACTGGGGCCAACGTCCTGACTTTC	CASSLAVQTGANVLTF
TRBV28	many	TRBJ1-1	.	TGTGCCACCGAACTCCAACGGGACACTGAAGCTTTCTTT	CATELQRDTEAFF
TRBV20-1	few	TRBJ2-7	TRBD2	TGCAGTGCTAGTAGGACTAGCGGTTTGTACGAGCAGTACTTC	CSASRTSGLYEQYF
TRBV7-3	few	TRBJ2-2	TRBD1	TGTGCCAGCAGCACCCGCGGACAGGGTACCGGGGAGCTGTTTTTT	CASSTRGQGTGELFF
TRBV7-2	many	TRBJ2-5	TRBD1	TGTGCCAGCAGCCGGGACAGGGGGCGCATGGAGACCCAGTACTTC	CASSRDRGRMETQYF
TRBV6-2/TRBV6-3	few	TRBJ1-1	.	TGTGCCAGCAGTTACTCGGAGGGAGTCACTGAAGCTTTCTTT	CASSYSEGVTEAFF
TRBV11-1	few	TRBJ2-2	.	TGTGCCAGCAGCTCCCGAGACATAACGAACACCGGGGAGCTGTTTTTT	CASSSRDITNTGELFF
TRBV3-1	.	TRBJ1-1	.	TGTGCCAGCAGCTCCGGGGGGGTATACACTGAAGCTTTCTTT	CASSSGGVYTEAFF
TRBV3-1	many	TRBJ2-7	TRBD2	TGCGCCAGCAGCCCCAGACTAGCGGGAGGATCCTACGAGCAGTACTTC	CASSPRLAGGSYEQYF
TRBV9	.	TRBJ1-2	.	TGTGCCAGCAGCGTAGATAACCGAGCTTCCTATGGCTACACCTTC	CASSVDNRASYGYTF
TRBV14	.	TRBJ1-2	.	TGTGCCAGCAGCTCCAACCCCCCAAGGGGCTACACCTTC	CASSSNPPRGYTF
TRBV20-1	few	TRBJ2-1	.	TGCAGTGCTAGAGAGGGGCGAGCGAGGAGGAATGAGCAGTTCTTC	CSAREGRARRNEQFF
TRBV28	many	TRBJ1-1	.	TGTGCCAGCAGTTTAACCCTTTCCCGTCACACTGAAGCTTTCTTT	CASSLTLSRHTEAFF
TRBV5-1	.	TRBJ1-2	.	TGCGCCAGCAGCTTGCAAGCGGACCTCCGGCGTGGCTACACCTTC	CASSLQADLRRGYTF
TRBV3-1	.	TRBJ2-2	.	TGTGCCAGCAGCCATCACGGAGTCGGGGAGCTGTTTTTT	CASSHHGVGELFF
TRBV19	few	TRBJ2-7	.	TGTGCCAGTAGTATAGGGGGGCGGAGCCGACCTTCCTACGAGCAGTACTTC	CASSIGGRSRPSYEQYF
TRBV4-1	few	TRBJ2-6	.	TGCGCCAGCAGCCAAGATCTAGGGGGAGGGCTCTCTGGGGCCAACGTCCTGACTTTC	CASSQDLGGGLSGANVLTF
TRBV3-1	.	TRBJ2-3	TRBD2	TGTGCCAGCAGCCGGGGACTAGCGGGAGCGGTCGATACGCAGTATTTT	CASSRGLAGAVDTQYF
TRBV6-1	.	TRBJ1-3	.	TGTGCCAGCAGTTATAATGGGAGGGACTCTGGAAACACCATATATTTT	CASSYNGRDSGNTIYF
TRBV12-3/TRBV12-4	many	TRBJ1-2	TRBD1	TGTGCCAGCAGTTTAGGCCGGGACAGGGGTTCCTATGGCTACACCTTC	CASSLGRDRGSYGYTF
TRBV10-1	few	TRBJ2-2	.	TGCGCCAGCAGTGACGGCGTGGGGGAGCTGTTTTTT	CASSDGVGELFF
TRBV5-1	few	TRBJ2-5	TRBD2	TGCGCCAGCAGCCTAAGCAACGGGGGGAAGGAGACCCAGTACTTC	CASSLSNGGKETQYF
TRBV7-2	few	TRBJ1-1	.	TGTGCCAGCAGCTTCGCAGCTTACACTGAAGCTTTCTTT	CASSFAAYTEAFF
TRBV7-8	.	TRBJ2-5	.	TGTGCCAGCAGCTTAGATCCCCGGAACAAAGAGACCCAGTACTTC	CASSLDPRNKETQYF
TRBV7-3	many	TRBJ2-1	TRBD2	TGTGCCAGCAGCTTAGAGACCCTAGCGGGAGATGGGAATGAGCAGTTCTTC	CASSLETLAGDGNEQFF
TRBV6-5	.	TRBJ1-2	TRBD1	TGTGCCAGCAGTTACTCACCGGGACAGACGGCTGGCTACACCTTC	CASSYSPGQTAGYTF
TRBV6-5	many	TRBJ1-5	.	TGTGCCAGCAGTTACGCTGAGAGCAATCAGCCCCAGCATTTT	CASSYAESNQPQHF
TRBV12-3/TRBV12-4	few	TRBJ2-4	TRBD1	TGTGCCAGCAGTTTACAGGGGGCGCCGGGAAACATTCAGTACTTC	CASSLQGAPGNIQYF
TRBV3-1	.	TRBJ1-3	.	TGTGCCAGCAGCCACGACTCTGGAAACACCATATATTTT	CASSHDSGNTIYF
TRBV28	many	TRBJ2-3	.	TGTGCCAGCAGTTTGCGTCCACCCTCCACAGATACGCAGTATTTT	CASSLRPPSTDTQYF
TRBV2	many	TRBJ2-1	TRBD1	TGTGCCAGCAGCGAACAGGGGTTCCCTTACAATGAGCAGTTCTTC	CASSEQGFPYNEQFF
TRBV5-1	.	TRBJ2-5	TRBD2	TGTGCCAGCAGCGTAGCGGGGAGGGCCAGGTGGGAGACCCAGTACTTC	CASSVAGRARWETQYF